Listed below are T cell receptor beta chains from one sample, sequenced in a study of cytomegalovirus exposure and HLA in healthy donors. Libraries were prepared by immunoSEQ multiplex PCR; TCRdb keeps only in-frame clonotypes and omits some of them. The data contain about 150,000 clones, around 79% of them seen just once; the ten biggest clones take up around 6.3%. The sequencing sample was made of PBMCs. The receptors come from a middle-aged man in good health and CMV-seropositive. Each CDR3 is given with its conserved first and last residue. The D gene is left open where the match is weak. Some rows have no size entry. The others give once, few or many, or a class for an expanded clone.

14,.,TRBV30,TRBJ2-7,.,TGTGCCTGGAGATTATGGACCGGGAGATACGAGCAGTACTTC,CAWRLWTGRYEQYF
15,.,TRBV19,TRBJ2-1,.,TGTGCCAGTAGGTACAGGTCGCTACTCTACAATGAGCAGTTCTTC,CASRYRSLLYNEQFF
13,TRBD2,TRBV11-3,TRBJ2-3,.,TGTGCCAGCAGCCCGGGACTAGCGGGAGGGAGGAGTTTT,CASSPGLAGGRSF
15,TRBD1,TRBV18,TRBJ2-7,.,TGTGCCAGCTCACCAGGAGGACAGGGGTACTACGAGCAGTACTTC,CASSPGGQGYYEQYF
17,.,TRBV7-8,TRBJ2-1,.,TGTGCCAGCAGCTTATTTACGGCACCGGGGTATTACAATGAGCAGTTCTTC,CASSLFTAPGYYNEQFF
17,TRBD2,TRBV7-2,TRBJ2-1,few,TGTGCCAGCAGCTTAGTATTAGCGGGAGGGCCTATCTATGAGCAGTTCTTC,CASSLVLAGGPIYEQFF
15,TRBD1,TRBV28,TRBJ1-6,.,TGTGCCAGCGGGTCCACAGGGGTTTGGAATTCACCCCTCCACTTT,CASGSTGVWNSPLHF
14,.,TRBV29-1,TRBJ1-3,.,TGCAGCGTTGAAACCACAGGGACTGGAAACACCATATATTTT,CSVETTGTGNTIYF
15,.,TRBV5-6,TRBJ1-4,.,TGTGCCAGCAGCCCGACAGCAGCAACTAATGAAAAACTGTTTTTT,CASSPTAATNEKLFF
13,.,TRBV11-2,TRBJ1-1,.,TGTGCCAGCAGCTTATGGGAGTACACTGAAGCTTTCTTT,CASSLWEYTEAFF
16,TRBD2,TRBV27,TRBJ2-5,once,TGTGCCAGCAGTTTTTCCCTAGCGGGACTTCAAGAGACCCAGTACTTC,CASSFSLAGLQETQYF
16,.,TRBV4-1,TRBJ2-5,once,TGCGCCAGCAGCCCAGGGATCGCCCGGGTTAGAGAGACCCAGTACTTC,CASSPGIARVRETQYF
16,.,TRBV9,TRBJ2-7,.,TGTGCCAGCAGCGTAGATGCATCGGGGACTTCGGTCGAGCAGTACTTC,CASSVDASGTSVEQYF
11,.,TRBV11-2,TRBJ2-7,.,TGTGCCAGCAGCCCAGCCTACGAGCAGTACTTC,CASSPAYEQYF
14,TRBD1,TRBV2,TRBJ2-3,.,TGTGCCAGCAGTCTGGACAGGGCCCCAGATACGCAGTATTTT,CASSLDRAPDTQYF
14,TRBD2,TRBV6-6,TRBJ2-1,.,TGTGCCAGCAATCAGCTAGCGGGGTACAATGAGCAGTTCTTC,CASNQLAGYNEQFF
15,.,TRBV5-1,TRBJ2-5,.,TGCGCCAGCAGCCCCCGGAGGGACCCCGGGGAGACCCAGTACTTC,CASSPRRDPGETQYF
13,.,TRBV18,TRBJ1-5,.,TGTGCCAGCTCACCACCGGGGGGTCAGCCCCAGCATTTT,CASSPPGGQPQHF
15,.,TRBV6-6,TRBJ1-2,.,TGTGCCAGCAGTTATCTCGGCAGTAAAGTGGAGGGCTACACCTTC,CASSYLGSKVEGYTF
16,.,TRBV30,TRBJ1-6,.,TGTGCCTGGGATACAAAGACGGGGAGAGGGAATTCACCCCTCCACTTT,CAWDTKTGRGNSPLHF
14,TRBD1,TRBV5-4,TRBJ1-2,.,TGTGCCAGCAGTTCGACAGGGGGCGCAGGGGGCTACACCTTC,CASSSTGGAGGYTF
14,.,TRBV7-8,TRBJ2-5,.,TGTGCCAGCAGCTTGAACCAGGGCCTAGAGACCCAGTACTTC,CASSLNQGLETQYF
13,TRBD1,TRBV7-9,TRBJ1-2,.,TGTGCCAGCAGCTCGGGACAGAACTATGGCTACACCTTC,CASSSGQNYGYTF
15,.,TRBV5-4,TRBJ2-3,.,TGTGCCAGCAGCTTGGCCGGAGTTGTCGCAGATACGCAGTATTTT,CASSLAGVVADTQYF
16,TRBD1,TRBV5-1,TRBJ2-6,once,TGCGCCAGCAGCTCCGGACAGGGGGCTGGGGCCAACGTCCTGACTTTC,CASSSGQGAGANVLTF
15,TRBD1,TRBV5-5,TRBJ1-4,.,TGTGCCAGCAGCTACCCGGGACAGGGTAGGTTAAAACTGTTTTTT,CASSYPGQGRLKLFF
16,.,TRBV5-4,TRBJ2-2,few,TGTGCCAGCAGCTTGGCCGGGGGGCTCGGCACCGGGGAGCTGTTTTTT,CASSLAGGLGTGELFF
15,TRBD2,TRBV5-6,TRBJ2-3,.,TGTGCCAGCAGCTTGCGCGGGAGGCCCGCCGATACGCAGTATTTT,CASSLRGRPADTQYF
13,TRBD1,TRBV6-1,TRBJ1-4,.,TGTGCCAGCAGATGGGGACAGAATGAAAAACTGTTTTTT,CASRWGQNEKLFF
14,.,TRBV7-9,TRBJ1-1,.,TGTTCCAGCAGCTTACAGGGCGTGAACACTGAAGCTTTCTTT,CSSSLQGVNTEAFF
13,.,TRBV19,TRBJ2-7,.,TGTGCCAGTAGTACCCTGCGGGGCTACGAGCAGTACTTC,CASSTLRGYEQYF
14,.,TRBV11-2,TRBJ2-3,few,TGTGCCAGCAGCTTCTGGCAGGTCACAGATACGCAGTATTTT,CASSFWQVTDTQYF
14,.,TRBV5-4,TRBJ2-7,.,TGTGCCAGCAGCTCGATGCACGAGACCTACGAGCAGTACTTC,CASSSMHETYEQYF
15,TRBD1,TRBV4-1,TRBJ2-7,.,TGCGCCAGCAGCCAAGACTTGGACAGGGCCTACGAGCAGTACTTC,CASSQDLDRAYEQYF
13,.,TRBV7-2,TRBJ1-2,few,TGTGCCAGTGAGACAGACCTTAACTATGGCTACACCTTC,CASETDLNYGYTF
15,TRBD1,TRBV28,TRBJ1-2,.,TGTGCCAGCAGTTCCGGACAGGGGGCCCTGCATGGCTACACCTTC,CASSSGQGALHGYTF
16,TRBD1,TRBV15,TRBJ1-2,.,TGTGCCACCAGCAGGGGCGGGACAGGGGTGGCCTATGGCTACACCTTC,CATSRGGTGVAYGYTF
16,.,TRBV12-5,TRBJ2-7,.,TGTGCTAGTGGTTATCAATTGCGCCGGGAGAAGAACGAGCAGTACTTC,CASGYQLRREKNEQYF
18,.,TRBV5-1,TRBJ1-3,.,TGCGCCAGCAGCTTGGCCGGGCAGGGGTCGAGCTCTGGAAACACCATATATTTT,CASSLAGQGSSSGNTIYF
12,.,TRBV28,TRBJ2-7,once,TGTGCCAGCAGTTTAAACAGCGGCGAGCAGTACTTC,CASSLNSGEQYF